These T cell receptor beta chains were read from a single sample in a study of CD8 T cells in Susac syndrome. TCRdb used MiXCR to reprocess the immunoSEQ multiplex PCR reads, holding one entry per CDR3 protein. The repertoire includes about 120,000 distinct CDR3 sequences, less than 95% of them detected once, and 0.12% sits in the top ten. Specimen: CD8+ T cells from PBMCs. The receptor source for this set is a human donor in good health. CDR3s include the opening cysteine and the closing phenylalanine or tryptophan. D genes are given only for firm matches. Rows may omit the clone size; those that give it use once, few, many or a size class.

DNA: TGTGCCAGCAGTTTCAGTATCTACAATGAGCAGTTCTTC
CDR3: CASSFSIYNEQFF
J: TRBJ2-1
V: TRBV27
size: -
D: -

DNA: TGTGCCAGCAGCTCGCTCATAGCAGGGCAAGAGACCCAGTACTTC
CDR3: CASSSLIAGQETQYF
J: TRBJ2-5
V: TRBV7-7
size: -
D: -

DNA: TGTGCCAGCAGTTACGGGGTTGGGCGGCAGAAGATAAATGAAAAACTGTTTTTT
CDR3: CASSYGVGRQKINEKLFF
J: TRBJ1-4
V: TRBV6-5
size: -
D: -

DNA: TGCGCCAGCAGCGCCGCCTCCTCTGGGGCCAACGTCCTGACTTTC
CDR3: CASSAASSGANVLTF
J: TRBJ2-6
V: TRBV5-1
size: -
D: -

DNA: TGCGCCAGCAGCTTGGAAGCAGGGAGGACTGAAGCTTTCTTT
CDR3: CASSLEAGRTEAFF
J: TRBJ1-1
V: TRBV5-1
size: few
D: -

DNA: TGTGCCAGCAGTGGACAGGGGGTCACTGGAAACACCATATATTTT
CDR3: CASSGQGVTGNTIYF
J: TRBJ1-3
V: TRBV6-6
size: few
D: TRBD1

DNA: TGCGCCAGCAGCCAAGGGGGGGGTACCGGGGAGCTGTTTTTT
CDR3: CASSQGGGTGELFF
J: TRBJ2-2
V: TRBV4-3
size: -
D: TRBD2

DNA: TGTGCCAGCAGCGTGGGGGTCGGCTACACCTTC
CDR3: CASSVGVGYTF
J: TRBJ1-2
V: TRBV5-6
size: -
D: -

DNA: TGTGCCAGCAGCCCAGTGGGACAGGGGTCCGAGCAGTACTTC
CDR3: CASSPVGQGSEQYF
J: TRBJ2-7
V: TRBV11-2
size: -
D: TRBD1

DNA: TGTGCCAGCAGCTTAGGGTCCAGGAAGCGGGGATTCACAGATACGCAGTATTTT
CDR3: CASSLGSRKRGFTDTQYF
J: TRBJ2-3
V: TRBV7-2
size: -
D: TRBD2

DNA: TGTGCCAGCCGGGACAGGGGGTATTCTGGGGCCAACGTCCTGGCTTTC
CDR3: CASRDRGYSGANVLAF
J: TRBJ2-6
V: TRBV5-6
size: -
D: TRBD1

DNA: TGTGCCAGCACCGAGACAGGGGTAACAGATACGCAGTATTTT
CDR3: CASTETGVTDTQYF
J: TRBJ2-3
V: TRBV5-6
size: -
D: TRBD1

DNA: TGTGCCAGCAGCGGACCCCAGACAGGGCATGAGGAGACCCAGTACTTC
CDR3: CASSGPQTGHEETQYF
J: TRBJ2-5
V: TRBV9
size: -
D: TRBD1

DNA: TGCGCCAGCAGCCTACAACGAGTCGACAGGGGCAATTCACCCCTCCACTTT
CDR3: CASSLQRVDRGNSPLHF
J: TRBJ1-6
V: TRBV4-3
size: -
D: TRBD1

DNA: TGCGCCAGCAGACAAACCCCCCAGGGGTACGAGCAGTACTTC
CDR3: CASRQTPQGYEQYF
J: TRBJ2-7
V: TRBV10-2
size: few
D: -

DNA: TGTGCCAGCAGCCAAGAGGCTACAGGGGTGGCCTTCTACACCTTC
CDR3: CASSQEATGVAFYTF
J: TRBJ1-2
V: TRBV4-2
size: -
D: TRBD1

DNA: TGTGCCAGCAGCCAAGAGTTCGATGCTCAAGAGACCCAGTACTTC
CDR3: CASSQEFDAQETQYF
J: TRBJ2-5
V: TRBV3-1
size: -
D: -

DNA: TGCAGTGCTGAACTAGCGGGCTCCTACAATGAGCAGTTCTTC
CDR3: CSAELAGSYNEQFF
J: TRBJ2-1
V: TRBV20-1
size: -
D: TRBD2

DNA: TGTGCCAGCAGGGGGACTAGCGGGAGTAAAAGCACCGGGGAGCTGTTTTTT
CDR3: CASRGTSGSKSTGELFF
J: TRBJ2-2
V: TRBV6-2/TRBV6-3
size: -
D: TRBD2

DNA: TGTGCCAGCAGCTCCTCCGGACGGGTAGATACGCAGTATTTT
CDR3: CASSSSGRVDTQYF
J: TRBJ2-3
V: TRBV7-3
size: -
D: -

DNA: TGTGCCAGCATCCGTGCCTCGGTTGCTGGTAACTATGGCTACACCTTC
CDR3: CASIRASVAGNYGYTF
J: TRBJ1-2
V: TRBV6-1
size: -
D: -

DNA: TGTGCCAGCGTGGGCCCAAGAGGGACTGAAGCTTTCTTT
CDR3: CASVGPRGTEAFF
J: TRBJ1-1
V: TRBV18
size: -
D: -

DNA: TGTGCCAGCAGTTTAGGTTTCGGCAGAAGCACAGATACGCAGTATTTT
CDR3: CASSLGFGRSTDTQYF
J: TRBJ2-3
V: TRBV28
size: -
D: -

DNA: TGTGCCAGCAGTTTAGCTAGCGGTAACATTCAGTACTTC
CDR3: CASSLASGNIQYF
J: TRBJ2-4
V: TRBV27
size: -
D: TRBD2

DNA: TGCGCCAGCAGCCTGGATGCGACAGGGACTGGCTACACCTTC
CDR3: CASSLDATGTGYTF
J: TRBJ1-2
V: TRBV5-1
size: -
D: TRBD1

DNA: TGTGCCAGCAGCCAAGATGGGGATCAGCCCCAGCATTTT
CDR3: CASSQDGDQPQHF
J: TRBJ1-5
V: TRBV4-2
size: -
D: -

DNA: TGTGCCAGCAAAAAATCAGGAGCCTCTAACTATGGCTACACCTTC
CDR3: CASKKSGASNYGYTF
J: TRBJ1-2
V: TRBV6-2/TRBV6-3
size: -
D: -

DNA: TGCAGCGTGGGTACTAGTCAGGTGCAGTATTTT
CDR3: CSVGTSQVQYF
J: TRBJ2-3
V: TRBV29-1
size: -
D: -

DNA: TGCGCCAGCAGTCTCCAGTCGGGACGTTACAATGAGCAGTTCTTC
CDR3: CASSLQSGRYNEQFF
J: TRBJ2-1
V: TRBV23-1
size: -
D: -

DNA: TGCGCCAGCAGCCATGGGTCCGGACAGGGTGTGTTTAAAGCTTTCTTT
CDR3: CASSHGSGQGVFKAFF
J: TRBJ1-1
V: TRBV5-1
size: -
D: TRBD1

DNA: TGTGCCAGCAGCGTAGAACGGTGGATGAACACTGAAGCTTTCTTT
CDR3: CASSVERWMNTEAFF
J: TRBJ1-1
V: TRBV9
size: -
D: -

DNA: TGTGCCTGGAGTCCAGGGACAGCCGAGCAGTACTTC
CDR3: CAWSPGTAEQYF
J: TRBJ2-7
V: TRBV30
size: -
D: TRBD1

DNA: TGCGCCAGCAGCTTCCAAACAGTGAACACTGAAGCTTTCTTT
CDR3: CASSFQTVNTEAFF
J: TRBJ1-1
V: TRBV5-1
size: -
D: -

DNA: TGTGCCAGCAGCCAAGAAGATACGCAGTATTTT
CDR3: CASSQEDTQYF
J: TRBJ2-3
V: TRBV3-1
size: -
D: -

DNA: TGTGCCAGCAGCGCACGGACAGCGTCCCAGAACACCGGGGAGCTGTTTTTT
CDR3: CASSARTASQNTGELFF
J: TRBJ2-2
V: TRBV11-2
size: -
D: -

DNA: TGTGCCAGCAAAGGGGACGAGCCCCAAGGCCGTTACGAGCAGTACTTC
CDR3: CASKGDEPQGRYEQYF
J: TRBJ2-7
V: TRBV21-1
size: -
D: -

DNA: TGCAGTGCTAGCCCTTTGGGGACCGTCCTGTACCAAGAGACCCAGTACTTC
CDR3: CSASPLGTVLYQETQYF
J: TRBJ2-5
V: TRBV20-1
size: -
D: -

DNA: TGCGCCAGCAGCCTTGGGGGGGCCAGCTCCTACAATGAGCAGTTCTTC
CDR3: CASSLGGASSYNEQFF
J: TRBJ2-1
V: TRBV5-1
size: -
D: -

DNA: TGTGCCAGCAGTTACTCGGGTCTACAGGGCTTGAACACTGAAGCTTTCTTT
CDR3: CASSYSGLQGLNTEAFF
J: TRBJ1-1
V: TRBV6-5
size: -
D: -

DNA: TGCGCCAGCAGCCAAGATCTTGGGGGAGTAGGAGATACGCAGTATTTT
CDR3: CASSQDLGGVGDTQYF
J: TRBJ2-3
V: TRBV4-3
size: -
D: -

DNA: TGCAGCGCCTCCACAGGGGGCGGTGAAAAACTGTTTTTT
CDR3: CSASTGGGEKLFF
J: TRBJ1-4
V: TRBV29-1
size: -
D: TRBD1

DNA: TGTGCCAGCAGTTGGGATGCGGTTAGCTACACCTTC
CDR3: CASSWDAVSYTF
J: TRBJ1-2
V: TRBV6-1
size: few
D: -

DNA: TGTGCCAGCAGTTTGGCACAGGGGGCCACTGAAGCTTTCTTT
CDR3: CASSLAQGATEAFF
J: TRBJ1-1
V: TRBV28
size: -
D: TRBD1

DNA: TGTGCCAGCAGCTTAGCTGGCGACTACCCCTACGAGCAGTACTTC
CDR3: CASSLAGDYPYEQYF
J: TRBJ2-7
V: TRBV7-2
size: -
D: -

DNA: TGTGCCAGCAGCCAAGGAGGGACAGGCACAGATACGCAGTATTTT
CDR3: CASSQGGTGTDTQYF
J: TRBJ2-3
V: TRBV3-1
size: -
D: TRBD1

DNA: TGTGCCAGCAGCCAAGCCAGGGGACTAGCGGCCTACGAGCAGTACTTC
CDR3: CASSQARGLAAYEQYF
J: TRBJ2-7
V: TRBV14
size: -
D: TRBD2

DNA: TGCGCCAGCAGCCAAGACGCAAGCAGGGACTATGGCTACACCTTC
CDR3: CASSQDASRDYGYTF
J: TRBJ1-2
V: TRBV4-1
size: -
D: -

DNA: TGTGCCAGCAGTTATAATCCGACAGGGACCACCGGGGAGCTGTTTTTT
CDR3: CASSYNPTGTTGELFF
J: TRBJ2-2
V: TRBV6-5
size: -
D: TRBD1

DNA: TGCGCCAGCAGCTCGGGGCCCGGATCGAGCTCTGGAAACACCATATATTTT
CDR3: CASSSGPGSSSGNTIYF
J: TRBJ1-3
V: TRBV5-1
size: -
D: -